This record looks at one TCR beta chain sequence and its context. The CDR3 extends over 13 amino acids. The sample is drawn from a study of blood T cell repertoires in COVID-19. Study details: Both acute and convalescent COVID-19 samples were obtained from the United States, Italy and Spain. T cells, B-cell-depleted T cells, or PBMCs supplied cDNA or gDNA.

Study processing details: Amplification with reference gene primers provided the estimates of nucleated cell counts. Using immunoSEQ multiplex PCR, the repertoire was profiled, and TCRdb retains in-frame clones only, with some absent. V and J calls and clone size follow that table, whereas D and trimming were derived from the DNA. The top ten clones hold about an eighth of a sample with roughly 30,000 clones, around 80% of them seen once. The chain joins TRBV12-2 to TRBJ1-1; the D call of TRBD1 is as the table states it, not checked on the DNA. TRBV12-2 is given as a pseudogene. The receptor's source is a human donor in a cohort sampled during active COVID-19. What was sequenced was peripheral blood. CDR3 sequence reads: CASRYRECTEAFF. The CDR3 nucleotides read TGTGCAAGTCGCTACAGGGAGTGCACTGAAGCTTTCTTT.